The T cell receptor (beta chain) under discussion was sequenced for a study of pediatric ulcerative colitis. Points from the study as a whole: Blood samples from a couple of patients yielded substantially fewer templates and were excluded from blood-rectal overlap analysis. Repertoires came from total lymphocyte DNA, not specific subsets. A couple of rectal CDR3 clonotypes occurred in all ulcerative colitis patients.

Turning to this clone: Antigen: not known.

Repertoires were generated with immunoSEQ multiplex PCR, while TCRdb's copy carries only in-frame clones and drops some. The data hold approximately 37,000 clones, with about 75% observed a single time. One to two pinch biopsies were taken from the rectum during colonoscopy. Looked up from germline, CDR1 is GTSNPN and CDR2 is SVGIG (reference sequence). The V end lost 5 bases, the J end lost 0 bases, and 14 bases lay between the germline ends. The CDR3 contains 16 residues. The chain joins TRBV30 to TRBJ1-6; weak D call: TRBD1 (6 bases). Sequenced material: gut tissue. The clonotype was recovered from a boy aged 10-17 years with severe ulcerative colitis. This CDR3 is CAWENRESSYNSPLHF. CDR3 in DNA: TGTGCCTGGGAGAACAGGGAAAGCTCCTATAATTCACCCCTCCACTTT.